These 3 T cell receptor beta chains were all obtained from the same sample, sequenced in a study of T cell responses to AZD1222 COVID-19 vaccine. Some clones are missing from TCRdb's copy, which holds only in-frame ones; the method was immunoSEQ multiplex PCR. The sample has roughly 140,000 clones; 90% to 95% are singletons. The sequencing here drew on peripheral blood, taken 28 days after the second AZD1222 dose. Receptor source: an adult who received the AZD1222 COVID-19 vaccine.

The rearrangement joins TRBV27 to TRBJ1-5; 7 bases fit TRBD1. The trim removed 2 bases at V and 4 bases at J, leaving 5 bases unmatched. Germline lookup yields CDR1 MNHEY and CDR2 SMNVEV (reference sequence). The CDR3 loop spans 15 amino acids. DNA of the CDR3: TGTGCCAGCAGTTTAGGGACAGATCTGAATCAGCCCCAGCATTTT. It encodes CASSLGTDLNQPQHF.

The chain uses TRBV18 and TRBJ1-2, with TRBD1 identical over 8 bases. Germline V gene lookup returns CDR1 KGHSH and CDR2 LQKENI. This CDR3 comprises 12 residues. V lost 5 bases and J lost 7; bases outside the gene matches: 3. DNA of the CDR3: TGTGCCAGCTCATCAGGGGGCGTTGGCTACACCTTC. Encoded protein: CASSSGGVGYTF.

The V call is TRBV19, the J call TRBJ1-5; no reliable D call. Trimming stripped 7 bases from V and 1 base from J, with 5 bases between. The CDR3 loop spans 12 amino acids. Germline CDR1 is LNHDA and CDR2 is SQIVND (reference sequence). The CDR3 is CASKRSNQPQHF. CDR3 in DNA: TGTGCCAGTAAACGGAGCAATCAGCCCCAGCATTTT.